The clone carrying this T cell receptor beta chain was detected only a few times. What it binds is unknown. The sample originates from a study of T-cell memory formation after mild COVID-19. From the 5' RACE reads, TCRdb called clonotypes with MiXCR, one entry per CDR3 protein. The top ten hold 20% to 25% of the sample, which has around 300,000 distinct CDR3 sequences, over 10% seen once. Study results and caveats: There was no confirmation that second-wave clones peaking on day 37 were SARS-CoV-2 specific. The study found contracting CD4+ clones mainly in CM and EM and contracting CD8+ clones in EMRA.

Trimming took off 5 bases at V and 2 bases at J, with 19 bases between the two ends. Germline V CDR1 and CDR2: SGHVS, FQNEAQ. The CDR3 length is 18 residues. The chain is built from TRBV7-8 and TRBJ2-6, with D unclear. The TCR originated in a man between 18 and 35 years old who had mild COVID-19 (a few samples of this study predate the infection). Cell type and time point are not known. Material: PBMCs or a T cell subset sorted from them (not recorded which). Here the CDR3 reads CASSLVSSQFPGANVLTF. Written as DNA, the CDR3 is TGTGCCAGCAGCCTCGTCAGTAGTCAATTTCCTGGGGCCAACGTCCTGACTTTC. The full variable domain, rest sourced from reference TRBV7-8 and TRBJ2-6, is GAGVSQSPRYKVAKRGQDVALRCDPISGHVSLFWYQQALGQGPEFLTYFQNEAQLDKSGLPSDRFFAERPEGSVSTLKIQRTQQEDSAVYLCASSLVSSQFPGANVLTFGAGSRLTVL.